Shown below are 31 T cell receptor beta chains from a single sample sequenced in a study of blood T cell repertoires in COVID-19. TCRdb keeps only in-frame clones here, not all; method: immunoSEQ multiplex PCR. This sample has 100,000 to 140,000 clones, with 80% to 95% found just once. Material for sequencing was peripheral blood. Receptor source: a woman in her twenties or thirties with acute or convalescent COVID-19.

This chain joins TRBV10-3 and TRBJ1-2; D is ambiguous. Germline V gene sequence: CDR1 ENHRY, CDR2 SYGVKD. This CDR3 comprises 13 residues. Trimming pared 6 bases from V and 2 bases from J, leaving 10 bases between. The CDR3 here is CAIRGDRNYGYTF. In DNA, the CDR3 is TGTGCCATCAGAGGAGACCGAAACTATGGCTACACCTTC.

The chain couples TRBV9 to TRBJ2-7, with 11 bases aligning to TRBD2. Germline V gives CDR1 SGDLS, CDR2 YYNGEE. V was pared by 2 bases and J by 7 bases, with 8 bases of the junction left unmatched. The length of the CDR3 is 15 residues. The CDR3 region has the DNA TGTGCCAGCAGCGTGTTTAGCGGGGGGGCAGAGGAGCAGTACTTC. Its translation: CASSVFSGGAEEQYF. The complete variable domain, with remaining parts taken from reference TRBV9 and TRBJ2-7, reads DSGVTQTPKHLITATGQRVTLRCSPRSGDLSVYWYQQSLDQGLQFLIQYYNGEERAKGNILERFSAQQFPDLHSELNLSSLELGDSALYFCASSVFSGGAEEQYFGPGTRLTVT.

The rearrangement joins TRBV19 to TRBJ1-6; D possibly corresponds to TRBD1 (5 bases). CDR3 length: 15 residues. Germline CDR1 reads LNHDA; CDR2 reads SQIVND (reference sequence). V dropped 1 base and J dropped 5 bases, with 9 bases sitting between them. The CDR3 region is CASSIAQGNNSPLHF. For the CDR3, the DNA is TGTGCCAGTAGTATAGCCCAGGGAAATAATTCACCCCTCCACTTT.

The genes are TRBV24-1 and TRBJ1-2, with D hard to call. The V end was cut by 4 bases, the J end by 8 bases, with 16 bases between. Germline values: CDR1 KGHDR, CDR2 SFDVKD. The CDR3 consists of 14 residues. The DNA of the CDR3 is TGTGCCACCAGTGACCATACACAGATCATGGGCTACACCTTC. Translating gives CATSDHTQIMGYTF.

The CDR3 protein is CASSVTDSNTEAFF. The CDR3 nucleotides are TGTGCCAGCAGCGTAACGGACAGTAACACTGAAGCTTTCTTT. The chain has TRBV9 and TRBJ1-1; D is perhaps TRBD1 (6 bases). The V gene lost 1 base and the J gene lost 2 bases, with 9 bases spanning the gap. The V gene's germline CDR1 is SGDLS and CDR2 YYNGEE. The CDR3 length is 14 residues.

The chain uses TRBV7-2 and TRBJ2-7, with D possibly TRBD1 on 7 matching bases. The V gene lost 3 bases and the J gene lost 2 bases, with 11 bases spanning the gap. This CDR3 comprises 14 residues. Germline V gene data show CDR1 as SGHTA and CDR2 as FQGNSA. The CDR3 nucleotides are TGTGCCAGCAGCTTCGGCAGGGGGGCCTACGAGCAGTACTTC. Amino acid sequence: CASSFGRGAYEQYF.

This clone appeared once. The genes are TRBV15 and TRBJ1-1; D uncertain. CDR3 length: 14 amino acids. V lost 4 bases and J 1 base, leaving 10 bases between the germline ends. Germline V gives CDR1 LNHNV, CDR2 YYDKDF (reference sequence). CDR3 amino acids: CATSKTEENTEAFF. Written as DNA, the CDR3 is TGTGCCACCAGCAAAACAGAAGAGAACACTGAAGCTTTCTTT. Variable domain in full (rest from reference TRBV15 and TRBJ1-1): DAMVIQNPRYQVTQFGKPVTLSCSQTLNHNVMYWYQQKSSQAPKLLFHYYDKDFNNEADTPDNFQSRRPNTSFCFLDIRSPGLGDTAMYLCATSKTEENTEAFFGQGTRLTVV.

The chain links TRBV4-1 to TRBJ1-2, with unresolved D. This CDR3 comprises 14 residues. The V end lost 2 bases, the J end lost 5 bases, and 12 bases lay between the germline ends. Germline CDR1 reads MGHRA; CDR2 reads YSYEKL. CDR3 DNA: TGCGCCAGCAGCCAATCATCAGGAAATTATGGCTACACCTTC. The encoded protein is CASSQSSGNYGYTF.

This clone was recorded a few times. Here the CDR3 reads CATAGGYEQYF. The CDR3 DNA sequence: TGCGCCACCGCCGGGGGGTACGAGCAGTACTTC. The chain combines TRBV10-2 with TRBJ2-7, with TRBD2 identical over 7 bases. Looked up from germline, CDR1 is WSHSY and CDR2 is SAAADI. V gave up 10 bases and J gave up 4 bases; unmatched junction bases: 4. This CDR3 comprises 11 residues.

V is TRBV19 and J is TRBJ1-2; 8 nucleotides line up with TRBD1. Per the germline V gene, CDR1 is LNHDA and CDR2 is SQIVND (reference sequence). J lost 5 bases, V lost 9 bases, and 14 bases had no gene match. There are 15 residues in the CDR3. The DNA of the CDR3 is TGTGCCAGCGCGTCGTCCGGGACAGGAGGATATGGCTACACCTTC. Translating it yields CASASSGTGGYGYTF.

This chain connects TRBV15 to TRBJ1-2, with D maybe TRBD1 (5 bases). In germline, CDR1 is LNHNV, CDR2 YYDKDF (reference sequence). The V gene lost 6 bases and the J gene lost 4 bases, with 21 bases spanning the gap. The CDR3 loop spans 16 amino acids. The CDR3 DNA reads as TGTGCCACCAGTCCCAGCCAGGTGACAGTGGGCTATGGCTACACCTTC. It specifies CATSPSQVTVGYGYTF.

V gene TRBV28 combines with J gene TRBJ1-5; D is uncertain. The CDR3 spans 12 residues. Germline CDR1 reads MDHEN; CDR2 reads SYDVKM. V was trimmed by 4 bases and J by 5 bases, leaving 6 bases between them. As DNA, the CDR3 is TGTGCCAGCAGTTCGATAGATCAGCCCCAGCATTTT. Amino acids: CASSSIDQPQHF.

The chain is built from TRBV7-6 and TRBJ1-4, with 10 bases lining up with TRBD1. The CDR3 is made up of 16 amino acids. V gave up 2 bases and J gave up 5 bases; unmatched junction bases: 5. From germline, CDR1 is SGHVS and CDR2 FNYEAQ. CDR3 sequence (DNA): TGTGCCAGCAGCTTAAGCCCGGGACAGGGGAATGAAAAACTGTTTTTT. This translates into CASSLSPGQGNEKLFF.

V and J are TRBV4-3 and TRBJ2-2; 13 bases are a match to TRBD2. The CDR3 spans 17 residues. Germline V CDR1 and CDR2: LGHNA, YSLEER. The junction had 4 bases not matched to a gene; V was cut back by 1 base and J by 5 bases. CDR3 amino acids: CASSQALAGGNTGELFF. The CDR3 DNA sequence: TGCGCCAGCAGCCAAGCACTAGCGGGGGGGAATACCGGGGAGCTGTTTTTT.

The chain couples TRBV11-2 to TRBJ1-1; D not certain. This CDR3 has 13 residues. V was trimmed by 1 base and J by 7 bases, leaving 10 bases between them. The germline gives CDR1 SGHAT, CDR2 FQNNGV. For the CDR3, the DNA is TGTGCCAGCAGCTTAGCCCAAGCATTTGAAGCTTTCTTT. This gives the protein CASSLAQAFEAFF.

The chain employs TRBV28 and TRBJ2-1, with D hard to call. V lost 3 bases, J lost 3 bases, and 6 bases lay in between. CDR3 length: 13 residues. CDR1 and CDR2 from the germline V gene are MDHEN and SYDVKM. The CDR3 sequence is CASSLADYNEQFF. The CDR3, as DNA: TGTGCCAGCAGTTTGGCGGACTACAATGAGCAGTTCTTC.

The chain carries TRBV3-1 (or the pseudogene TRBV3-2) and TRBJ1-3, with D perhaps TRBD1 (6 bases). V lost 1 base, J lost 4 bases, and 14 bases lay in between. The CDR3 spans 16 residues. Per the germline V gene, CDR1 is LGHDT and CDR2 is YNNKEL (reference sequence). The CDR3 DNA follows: TGTGCCAGCAGCCAAGTGGGGGGGGCCGGGGGAAACACCATATATTTT. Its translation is CASSQVGGAGGNTIYF.

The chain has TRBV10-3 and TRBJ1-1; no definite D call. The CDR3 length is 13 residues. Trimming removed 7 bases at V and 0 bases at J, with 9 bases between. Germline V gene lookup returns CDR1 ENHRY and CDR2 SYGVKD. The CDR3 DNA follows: TGTGCCATCACTCCCGGGGTGAACACTGAAGCTTTCTTT. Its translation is CAITPGVNTEAFF.

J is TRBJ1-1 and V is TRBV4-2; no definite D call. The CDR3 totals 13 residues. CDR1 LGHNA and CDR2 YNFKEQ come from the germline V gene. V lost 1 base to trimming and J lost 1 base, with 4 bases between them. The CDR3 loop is CASSQGQNTEAFF. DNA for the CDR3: TGTGCCAGCAGCCAAGGACAGAACACTGAAGCTTTCTTT.

CDR3 amino acids: CASQGSQDIGYTF. As DNA, the CDR3 is TGTGCCAGCCAGGGGTCTCAGGATATAGGCTACACCTTC. J is TRBJ1-2 and V is TRBV3-1 (or the pseudogene TRBV3-2); tentatively, D is TRBD1 (6 bases). The V gene's germline CDR1 is LGHDT and CDR2 YNNKEL (reference sequence). CDR3 length: 13 amino acids. Trimming removed 8 bases from V and 8 bases from J, with 18 bases in between.

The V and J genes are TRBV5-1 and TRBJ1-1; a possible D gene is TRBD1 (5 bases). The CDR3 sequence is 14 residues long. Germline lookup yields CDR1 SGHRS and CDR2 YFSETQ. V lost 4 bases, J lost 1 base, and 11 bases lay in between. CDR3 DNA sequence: TGCGCCAGCAGCGCGGGGACGGGGAACACTGAAGCTTTCTTT. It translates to CASSAGTGNTEAFF.

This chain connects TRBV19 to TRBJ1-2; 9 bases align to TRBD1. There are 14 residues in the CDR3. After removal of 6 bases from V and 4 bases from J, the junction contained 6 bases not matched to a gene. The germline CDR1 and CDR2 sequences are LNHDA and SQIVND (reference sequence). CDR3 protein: CASRGTGNSYGYTF. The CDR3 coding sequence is TGTGCCAGTAGGGGGACAGGGAATTCCTATGGCTACACCTTC.

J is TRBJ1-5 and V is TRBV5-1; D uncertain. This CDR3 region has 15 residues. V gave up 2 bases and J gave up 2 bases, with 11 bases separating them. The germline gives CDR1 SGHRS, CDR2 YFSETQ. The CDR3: CASSLDIGGNQPQHF. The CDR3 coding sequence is TGCGCCAGCAGCTTAGACATCGGCGGCAATCAGCCCCAGCATTTT.

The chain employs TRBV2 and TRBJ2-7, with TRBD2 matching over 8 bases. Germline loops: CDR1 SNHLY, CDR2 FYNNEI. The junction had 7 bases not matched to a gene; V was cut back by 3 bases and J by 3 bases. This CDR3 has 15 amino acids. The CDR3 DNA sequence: TGTGCCAGCAGTGACCCGGGAGGGCTTGGCTACGAGCAGTACTTC. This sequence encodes CASSDPGGLGYEQYF. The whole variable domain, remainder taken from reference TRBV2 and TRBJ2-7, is EPEVTQTPSHQVTQMGQEVILRCVPISNHLYFYWYRQILGQKVEFLVSFYNNEISEKSEIFDDQFSVERPDGSNFTLKIRSTKLEDSAMYFCASSDPGGLGYEQYFGPGTRLTVT.

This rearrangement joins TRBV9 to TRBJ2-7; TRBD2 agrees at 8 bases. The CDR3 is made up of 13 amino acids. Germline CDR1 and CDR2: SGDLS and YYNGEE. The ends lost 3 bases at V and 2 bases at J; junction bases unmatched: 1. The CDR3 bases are TGTGCCAGCAGCGCCGGGGGGGCCTACGAGCAGTACTTC. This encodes CASSAGGAYEQYF.

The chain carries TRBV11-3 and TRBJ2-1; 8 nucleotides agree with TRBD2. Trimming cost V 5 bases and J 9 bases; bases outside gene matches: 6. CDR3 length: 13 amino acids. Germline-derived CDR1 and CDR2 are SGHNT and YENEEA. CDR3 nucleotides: TGTGCCAGCAGCCGATCTGCGGGAGGTGAGCAGTTCTTC. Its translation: CASSRSAGGEQFF.

Written as DNA, the CDR3 is TGTGCCAGCATTCCCCTTTCTGTCGGTCGACCCCTCCACTTT. Translating gives CASIPLSVGRPLHF. The rearrangement joins TRBV28 to TRBJ1-6; no firm D call. Germline V gives CDR1 MDHEN, CDR2 SYDVKM. The CDR3 is 14 amino acids. Trimming stripped 7 bases from V and 12 bases from J, with 19 bases between.

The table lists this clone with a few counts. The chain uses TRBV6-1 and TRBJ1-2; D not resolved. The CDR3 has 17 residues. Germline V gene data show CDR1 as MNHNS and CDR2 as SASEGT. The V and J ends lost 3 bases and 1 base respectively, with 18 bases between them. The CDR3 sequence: CASSDSSAALLNYGYTF. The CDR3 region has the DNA TGTGCCAGCAGTGATTCCTCGGCGGCTTTACTTAACTATGGCTACACCTTC.

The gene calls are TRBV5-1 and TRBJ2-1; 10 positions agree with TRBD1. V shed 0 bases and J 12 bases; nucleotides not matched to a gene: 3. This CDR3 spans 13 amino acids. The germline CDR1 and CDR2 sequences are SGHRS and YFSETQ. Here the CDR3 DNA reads TGCGCCAGCAGCTTGGCGTGGGACAGGGGGCAGTTCTTC. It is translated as CASSLAWDRGQFF.

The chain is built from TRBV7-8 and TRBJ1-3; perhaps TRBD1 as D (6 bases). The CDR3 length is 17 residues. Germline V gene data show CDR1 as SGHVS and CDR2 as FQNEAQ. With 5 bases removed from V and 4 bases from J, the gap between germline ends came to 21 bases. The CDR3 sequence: CASSASIGGDNGNTIYF. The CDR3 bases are TGTGCCAGCAGCGCATCAATTGGGGGGGACAACGGAAACACCATATATTTT.

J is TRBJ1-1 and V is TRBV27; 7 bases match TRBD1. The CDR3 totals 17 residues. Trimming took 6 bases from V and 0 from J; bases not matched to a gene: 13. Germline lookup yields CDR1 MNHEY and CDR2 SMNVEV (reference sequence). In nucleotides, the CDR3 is TGTGCCAGCAGACAGGCCCTGACAGGGATGATGAACACTGAAGCTTTCTTT. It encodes CASRQALTGMMNTEAFF.